Following are 22 T cell receptor beta chains from one sample sequenced in a study of cytomegalovirus exposure and HLA in healthy donors. A multiplex PCR was run with 60 Vbeta primers and 13 Jbeta primers. Clones were sequenced by immunoSEQ multiplex PCR, and TCRdb holds only the in-frame ones, with some missing. Of about 260,000 clones listed, about four fifths are singletons. What was sequenced was PBMCs. The receptors originated from a middle-aged woman in good health and CMV-seropositive.

The J gene is TRBJ2-3, the V gene TRBV19; D possibly corresponds to TRBD2 (5 bases). The length of the CDR3 is 13 residues. Trimming pared 7 bases from V and 1 base from J, leaving 9 bases between. Germline CDR1 and CDR2: LNHDA and SQIVND (reference sequence). The CDR3 nucleotides read TGTGCCAGTACCGGGAAGGGCACAGATACGCAGTATTTT. Its protein product is CASTGKGTDTQYF. Supplemented by reference TRBV19 and TRBJ2-3, the full variable domain reads DGGITQSPKYLFRKEGQNVTLSCEQNLNHDAMYWYRQDPGQGLRLIYYSQIVNDFQKGDIAEGYSVSREKKESFPLTVTSAQKNPTAFYLCASTGKGTDTQYFGPGTRLTVL.

The V gene is TRBV2, the J gene TRBJ2-6, with TRBD2 identical over 10 bases. V lost 2 bases, J lost 2 bases, and 6 bases stayed unmatched. From germline, CDR1 is SNHLY and CDR2 FYNNEI. The CDR3 is 18 amino acids. CDR3 bases: TGTGCCAGCAGTGAACCGGGACTAGCGATTCCTGGGGCCAACGTCCTGACTTTC. Its translation is CASSEPGLAIPGANVLTF.

V gene TRBV7-3 combines with J gene TRBJ2-2; TRBD2 aligns across 10 bases. Germline V gives CDR1 SGHTA, CDR2 FQGTGA. The CDR3 is 17 amino acids. J gave up 4 bases and V 0 bases, and 5 bases lay outside the gene matches. CDR3 sequence (DNA): TGTGCCAGCAGCTTAACTGCCGGGACTAGCGTCACCGGGGAGCTGTTTTTT. Its translation: CASSLTAGTSVTGELFF.

There are a few counts of this clone. The V and J genes are TRBV6-1 and TRBJ2-6, with 7 nucleotides matching TRBD2. After removal of 6 bases from V and 0 bases from J, the junction contained 2 bases not matched to a gene. The CDR3 length is 15 residues. Germline lookup yields CDR1 MNHNS and CDR2 SASEGT. Written as DNA, the CDR3 is TGTGCCAGCAGCCCGGGGGGCTCTGGGGCCAACGTCCTGACTTTC. Protein product: CASSPGGSGANVLTF.

Notes on this clone: Mismatch with germline at one junction end may stem from a read error. The V gene is TRBV7-8, the J gene TRBJ1-3; no reliable D call. Matching the DNA end better, TRBJ2-2 makes the J call doubtful. The germline V gene encodes CDR1 SGHVS and CDR2 FQNEAQ. CDR3 length: 15 residues. The CDR3 reads CASRLGPAITGELFF. The CDR3 nucleotides read TGTGCCAGCAGGTTAGGACCGGCGATCACCGGGGAGCTGTTTTTT.

This clone was observed a single time. CDR3 in DNA: TGTGCCAGCATCCCTAGCCACTACGAGCAGTACTTC. Protein product: CASIPSHYEQYF. The chain recombines TRBV2 with TRBJ2-7; tentative D call: TRBD2 (5 bases). This CDR3 contains 12 residues. Germline CDR1 is SNHLY and CDR2 is FYNNEI. Trimming took 7 bases from V and 3 from J, leaving 10 bases between them.

The V and J genes are TRBV7-2 and TRBJ2-7; TRBD2 agrees at 12 bases. Germline V gene sequence: CDR1 SGHTA, CDR2 FQGNSA. Trimming removed 6 bases from V and 2 bases from J; junction bases left unmatched: 5. There are 15 residues in the CDR3. CDR3 coding DNA: TGTGCCAGCAGGCTGGGGACTAGCGGGCCCTACGAGCAGTACTTC. Protein: CASRLGTSGPYEQYF.

This rearrangement joins TRBV6-5 to TRBJ2-1; 9 positions match TRBD2. The CDR3 sequence is 15 residues long. The ends lost 4 bases at V and 5 bases at J; junction bases unmatched: 6. CDR1 is MNHEY, CDR2 SVGAGI, per germline. The CDR3 protein is CASSFQREDHNEQFF. For the CDR3, the DNA is TGTGCCAGCAGTTTCCAGCGGGAGGACCACAATGAGCAGTTCTTC.

This clone was seen a single time. V is TRBV12-1 and J is TRBJ1-2; the DNA was not used to check the table's D call, TRBD1. TRBV12-1 is flagged as a pseudogene. This CDR3 spans 15 amino acids. The CDR3 DNA follows: TGTGCCAGCAGCTTTAGGAGTCAGGGGAACTATGGCTACACCTTC. This gives the protein CASSFRSQGNYGYTF.

The CDR3 DNA reads as TGTGCCAGCAGCTTCGACAGGGGGCGTGAAAAACTGTTTTTT. It is translated as CASSFDRGREKLFF. This rearrangement joins TRBV7-2 to TRBJ1-4, with 10 bases matching TRBD1. V lost 3 bases, J lost 7 bases, and 2 bases stayed unmatched. Per the germline V gene, CDR1 is SGHTA and CDR2 is FQGNSA. The CDR3 is 14 residues long.

V usage is TRBV4-2 and J usage is TRBJ2-2; 7 nucleotides match TRBD2. This CDR3 contains 16 residues. Germline V gene data show CDR1 as LGHNA and CDR2 as YNFKEQ. Trimming removed 0 bases from V and 6 bases from J; junction bases left unmatched: 7. The CDR3 sequence is CASSQETSVGAGELFF. The CDR3 DNA reads as TGTGCCAGCAGCCAAGAAACTAGCGTCGGGGCCGGGGAGCTGTTTTTT.

The CDR3 here is CASSISQGNQPQHF. CDR3 in DNA: TGTGCCAGTAGTATTTCGCAGGGGAATCAGCCCCAGCATTTT. This rearrangement joins TRBV19 to TRBJ1-5, with D maybe TRBD1 (6 bases). V was cut by 3 bases and J by 4 bases, with 10 bases left in between. The CDR3 spans 14 residues. The germline V gene encodes CDR1 LNHDA and CDR2 SQIVND (reference sequence).

This chain uses TRBV4-2 with TRBJ2-7; 11 nucleotides line up with TRBD2. The V and J ends lost 1 base and 0 bases, in that order; junction bases with no gene match: 2. Germline assignment: CDR1 LGHNA and CDR2 YNFKEQ. The length of the CDR3 is 16 residues. CDR3 amino acids: CASSQGLAGSSYEQYF. The CDR3 nucleotides are TGTGCCAGCAGCCAAGGACTAGCGGGGAGCTCCTACGAGCAGTACTTC.

The V and J genes are TRBV30 and TRBJ1-1; 8 nucleotides line up with TRBD1. The ends lost 3 bases at V and 4 bases at J; junction bases unmatched: 4. The CDR3 totals 13 residues. The germline CDR1 and CDR2 sequences are GTSNPN and SVGIG (reference sequence). The CDR3 region has the DNA TGTGCCTGGAGGGAGACAGGGGCCACTGAAGCTTTCTTT. Its protein product is CAWRETGATEAFF.

The chain employs TRBV6-6 and TRBJ1-4; D is possibly TRBD1 (6 bases). Germline CDR1 MNHNY, CDR2 SVGAGI (reference sequence). Trimming pared 6 bases from V and 7 bases from J, leaving 18 bases between. The CDR3 spans 15 residues. CDR3 DNA sequence: TGTGCCAGCAGCAGCATTACAGGGTCAGGTGAAAAACTGTTTTTT. Amino acids: CASSSITGSGEKLFF.

The CDR3 region is CASSAGVWETQYF. CDR3 DNA: TGTGCCAGCAGCGCGGGAGTTTGGGAGACCCAGTACTTC. This chain connects TRBV9 to TRBJ2-5; D may be TRBD2 (6 bases). V was cut by 3 bases and J by 5 bases, with 11 bases left in between. Germline values: CDR1 SGDLS, CDR2 YYNGEE. This CDR3 has 13 residues.

The rearrangement links TRBV18 to TRBJ2-7; no clear D gene. The V and J ends lost 2 bases and 4 bases respectively, with 6 bases between them. CDR3 length: 12 residues. The germline gives CDR1 KGHSH, CDR2 LQKENI. The CDR3 DNA reads as TGTGCCAGCTCACCATCCCTGTACGAGCAGTACTTC. This codes for CASSPSLYEQYF.

The rearrangement joins TRBV28 to TRBJ1-4; weak D call: TRBD1 (5 bases). Trimming left V 5 bases short and J 7 bases short, with 11 bases between. Germline V gives CDR1 MDHEN, CDR2 SYDVKM. This CDR3 has 13 amino acids. The CDR3: CASSMTASEKLFF. CDR3 in DNA: TGTGCCAGCAGTATGACAGCTTCTGAAAAACTGTTTTTT.

The chain uses TRBV6-1 and TRBJ2-7; TRBD1 might be the D (6 bases). Looked up from germline, CDR1 is MNHNS and CDR2 is SASEGT. Deletions cut 4 bases from V and 0 bases from J, with 13 bases between. The CDR3 is 15 amino acids. The chain's CDR3 is CASSVDLGASYEQYF. The CDR3, as DNA: TGTGCCAGCAGTGTTGACCTGGGGGCCTCCTACGAGCAGTACTTC.

The chain is built from TRBV27 and TRBJ2-1; TRBD2 matches at 13 bases. The CDR3 length is 15 residues. The germline V gene encodes CDR1 MNHEY and CDR2 SMNVEV (reference sequence). The V and J ends lost 6 bases and 8 bases, in that order; junction bases with no gene match: 7. The CDR3 region is CASRSRTSGSHEQFF. The CDR3 DNA reads TGTGCCAGCAGGTCTAGGACTAGCGGGAGCCATGAGCAGTTCTTC.

The V and J genes are TRBV5-6 and TRBJ2-5; D may be TRBD2 (6 bases). The germline V and J ends were trimmed by 4 bases and 5 bases, with 21 bases remaining between them. The germline gives CDR1 SGHDT, CDR2 YYEEEE. CDR3 length: 16 residues. DNA of the CDR3: TGTGCCAGCAGCCCCTCCTCCGGGAGATATGGGGAGACCCAGTACTTC. Its protein is CASSPSSGRYGETQYF.

The chain is built from TRBV7-9 and TRBJ2-1, with 13 positions matching TRBD2. The germline gives CDR1 SEHNR, CDR2 FQNEAQ (reference sequence). The CDR3 loop spans 15 amino acids. The J segment lost 9 bases and the V segment lost 5 bases, leaving 7 bases of the junction unmatched. The CDR3 here is CASSMTGTSGAEQFF. As DNA, the CDR3 is TGTGCCAGCAGCATGACCGGGACTAGCGGGGCTGAGCAGTTCTTC.